This entry concerns a single T cell receptor (beta chain). Compared with germline, one end of the junction differs, possibly owing to a read error. This sample is drawn from a study of blood T cell repertoires in COVID-19. Germline V gives CDR1 SGHDN, CDR2 FVKESK. This CDR3 is 15 amino acids long. The protocol was immunoSEQ multiplex PCR, while the TCRdb copy is restricted to in-frame clones and leaves out a portion. The table lists under 200,000 clones, 84% of them singletons. The chain carries TRBV14 and TRBJ1-4; D perhaps matches TRBD1 (5 bases). This TCR was recovered from a man aged 65 to 79 with active or convalescent COVID-19. Sequenced sample: peripheral blood. CDR3 amino acids: CASNQGTGGFEKLFF. The CDR3 bases are TGTGCCAGCAACCAAGGGACGGGGGGATTCGAAAAACTGTTTTTT.